Presented here are 24 T cell receptor beta chains from one specimen sequenced in a study of OX40 agonist ivuxolimab in advanced cancers. Clones were sequenced by immunoSEQ multiplex PCR, and TCRdb holds only the in-frame ones, with some missing. The profile shows 60,000 to 70,000 clones, 80% to 85% of them singletons. The material sequenced was CD4+ or CD8+ T cells sorted from blood, taken in a trial of the OX40 agonist ivuxolimab. The receptor set was obtained from an adult with an advanced solid tumor such as melanoma, head and neck, liver or kidney cancer.

This rearrangement joins TRBV5-4 to TRBJ2-7, with 8 bases lining up with TRBD2. V was pared by 4 bases and J by 7 bases, with 10 bases of the junction left unmatched. The CDR3 length is 14 residues. Germline assignment: CDR1 SGHNT and CDR2 YYREEE (reference sequence). The CDR3 reads CASSLNSGAAEQYV. The DNA for the CDR3 is TGTGCCAGCAGCCTTAATAGCGGGGCGGCTGAGCAGTACGTC.

The chain uses TRBV28 and TRBJ2-5, with D tentatively TRBD1 or TRBD2 (5 bases each). The CDR3 length is 14 residues. V lost 3 bases to trimming and J lost 5 bases, with 13 bases between them. Germline V lookup: CDR1 MDHEN, CDR2 SYDVKM. CDR3 amino acids: CASSFNEGPETQYF. Written as DNA, the CDR3 is TGTGCCAGCAGTTTTAATGAGGGGCCGGAGACCCAGTACTTC. The full variable domain, its missing parts supplied by reference TRBV28 and TRBJ2-5, is DVKVTQSSRYLVKRTGEKVFLECVQDMDHENMFWYRQDPGLGLRLIYFSYDVKMKEKGDIPEGYSVSREKKERFSLILESASTNQTSMYLCASSFNEGPETQYFGPGTRLLVL.

CDR3 amino acids: CASSQRDRKMGYTF. CDR3 nucleotide sequence: TGCGCCAGCAGCCAGAGGGACAGAAAAATGGGCTACACCTTC. The V call is TRBV4-1, the J call TRBJ1-2; TRBD1 matches at 7 bases. V trimming: 3 bases; J trimming: 8 bases; junction bases outside the gene matches: 9. The CDR3 sequence is 14 residues long. Germline CDR1 and CDR2: MGHRA and YSYEKL.

This chain joins TRBV28 and TRBJ2-3; TRBD1 agrees at 8 bases. Trimming removed 6 bases from V and 2 bases from J; junction bases left unmatched: 7. CDR3 length: 15 amino acids. CDR1 is MDHEN and CDR2 is SYDVKM in the germline V gene. The CDR3 protein is CASSPQGGYTDTQYF. The DNA of the CDR3 is TGTGCCAGCAGCCCACAGGGGGGCTACACAGATACGCAGTATTTT.

This chain links TRBV5-1 with TRBJ1-5, with D maybe TRBD1 (5 bases). CDR1 is SGHRS and CDR2 is YFSETQ in the germline V gene. This CDR3 spans 15 amino acids. V gave up 0 bases and J gave up 6 bases, with 13 bases separating them. The CDR3 spells CASSLEGWGGQPQHF. The CDR3 DNA follows: TGCGCCAGCAGCTTGGAGGGATGGGGCGGTCAGCCCCAGCATTTT.

The chain employs TRBV7-3 and TRBJ2-1; D remains ambiguous. Per the germline V gene, CDR1 is SGHTA and CDR2 is FQGTGA. The V end lost 5 bases, the J end lost 5 bases, and 10 bases lay between the germline ends. The length of the CDR3 is 13 residues. This CDR3 reads CASSPGPNNEQFF. CDR3 coding DNA: TGTGCCAGCAGCCCTGGACCCAACAATGAGCAGTTCTTC.

This clone was seen many times. This rearrangement joins TRBV19 to TRBJ1-2, with D unclear. The CDR3 loop spans 15 amino acids. Germline CDR1 LNHDA, CDR2 SQIVND (reference sequence). V lost 4 bases and J lost 0, with 12 bases in between. As DNA, the CDR3 is TGTGCCAGTAGTAGCCCCTCCAGTGCTAACTATGGCTACACCTTC. It encodes CASSSPSSANYGYTF.

The CDR3 loop reads CASSQDRGRPTDTQYF. The CDR3 coding sequence is TGCGCCAGCAGCCAAGATAGGGGCAGACCCACAGATACGCAGTATTTT. The gene calls are TRBV4-3 and TRBJ2-3; D is perhaps TRBD1 (5 bases). V was clipped by 0 bases and J by 2 bases, with 12 bases between them. This CDR3 has 16 residues. Germline values: CDR1 LGHNA, CDR2 YSLEER.

V usage is TRBV6-1 and J usage is TRBJ2-2, with 8 nucleotides matching TRBD2. Germline V lookup: CDR1 MNHNS, CDR2 SASEGT. V lost 1 base, J lost 1 base, and 5 bases stayed unmatched. The CDR3 has 17 amino acids. Here the CDR3 DNA reads TGTGCCAGCAGTGAAGTAAGGCTAGCGGGGAACACCGGGGAGCTGTTTTTT. Amino acids: CASSEVRLAGNTGELFF.

The J gene is TRBJ1-1, the V gene TRBV7-3; no firm D call. CDR1 is SGHTA, CDR2 FQGTGA, per germline. The CDR3 runs 13 residues. The germline V and J ends were trimmed by 4 bases and 4 bases, with 10 bases remaining between them. The CDR3 loop reads CASSSQSGTEAFF. CDR3 bases: TGTGCCAGCAGCTCCCAGTCGGGCACTGAAGCTTTCTTT.

The chain links TRBV2 to TRBJ2-3, with D possibly being TRBD1 (5 bases). Germline-derived CDR1 and CDR2 are SNHLY and FYNNEI. V was cut by 7 bases and J by 5 bases, with 7 bases left in between. CDR3 length: 11 amino acids. The CDR3 sequence: CASMGQDTQYF. In DNA, the CDR3 is TGTGCCAGCATGGGGCAAGATACGCAGTATTTT.

The chain recombines TRBV4-1 with TRBJ2-1, with TRBD2 identical over 9 bases. This CDR3 is 15 amino acids long. V lost 2 bases to trimming and J lost 8 bases; unmatched junction nucleotides: 7. Germline CDR1 MGHRA, CDR2 YSYEKL. The CDR3 DNA reads TGCGCCAGCAGCCAACATGGGACTAGCATCGATGAGCAGTTCTTC. It encodes CASSQHGTSIDEQFF.

This clone was found a few times. V and J are TRBV30 and TRBJ1-1, with 7 bases lining up with TRBD1. The V segment lost 3 bases and the J segment 4 bases; nucleotides outside the gene matches: 8. The CDR3 is 14 residues long. Germline lookup yields CDR1 GTSNPN and CDR2 SVGIG (reference sequence). The CDR3 loop is CAWRDTGVSTEAFF. CDR3 coding DNA: TGTGCCTGGAGGGATACAGGGGTTAGCACTGAAGCTTTCTTT.

The chain employs TRBV7-8 and TRBJ1-2; no clear D gene. The germline V and J ends were trimmed by 1 base and 4 bases, with 7 bases remaining between them. The CDR3 has 13 residues. Germline-derived CDR1 and CDR2 are SGHVS and FQNEAQ. CDR3 residues: CASSLEVLYGYTF. In nucleotides, the CDR3 is TGTGCCAGCAGCTTAGAGGTCCTCTATGGCTACACCTTC. Combining the CDR3 with reference TRBV7-8 and TRBJ1-2 gives the whole variable domain GAGVSQSPRYKVAKRGQDVALRCDPISGHVSLFWYQQALGQGPEFLTYFQNEAQLDKSGLPSDRFFAERPEGSVSTLKIQRTQQEDSAVYLCASSLEVLYGYTFGSGTRLTVV.

This chain connects TRBV14 to TRBJ1-4; 9 bases map to TRBD1. V lost 1 base and J lost 5; bases outside the gene matches: 2. The CDR3 loop spans 15 amino acids. Germline CDR1 SGHDN, CDR2 FVKESK. In DNA, the CDR3 is TGTGCCAGCAGCCAAGCCGGGACAGGGAATGAAAAACTGTTTTTT. Its protein product is CASSQAGTGNEKLFF.

J is TRBJ1-2 and V is TRBV7-9; 8 bases map to TRBD1. Trimming cost V 5 bases and J 8 bases; bases outside gene matches: 10. The CDR3 is made up of 14 amino acids. In germline, CDR1 is SEHNR, CDR2 FQNEAQ (reference sequence). CDR3 residues: CASSTFDRGGGYTF. CDR3 in DNA: TGTGCCAGCAGCACCTTTGACAGGGGAGGCGGCTACACCTTC.

The chain couples TRBV2 to TRBJ1-5, with 7 bases fitting TRBD1. There are 14 residues in the CDR3. J was trimmed by 3 bases and V by 6 bases; bases with no gene match: 5. The V gene's germline CDR1 is SNHLY and CDR2 FYNNEI. CDR3: CASRAGTANQPQHF. CDR3 in DNA: TGTGCCAGCAGGGCCGGGACAGCCAATCAGCCCCAGCATTTT.

This clone was seen just once. V usage is TRBV6-1 and J usage is TRBJ1-1; 7 bases match TRBD1. The V and J ends lost 7 bases and 3 bases, in that order; junction bases with no gene match: 8. This CDR3 is built from 14 residues. Germline lookup yields CDR1 MNHNS and CDR2 SASEGT. As DNA, the CDR3 is TGTGCCAGCACCGAAGCCAGGGGGTACACTGAAGCTTTCTTT. This codes for CASTEARGYTEAFF.

The rearrangement joins TRBV19 to TRBJ2-3; D is uncertain. V was shortened by 3 bases and J by 6 bases, with 10 bases between the two germline ends. CDR3 length: 13 amino acids. In germline, CDR1 is LNHDA, CDR2 SQIVND (reference sequence). The CDR3 DNA follows: TGTGCCAGTAGTATGGGCGCCTTGGATACGCAGTATTTT. Protein product: CASSMGALDTQYF.

The chain combines TRBV19 with TRBJ1-2; 7 nucleotides align to TRBD1. This CDR3 is 14 amino acids long. Looked up from germline, CDR1 is LNHDA and CDR2 is SQIVND (reference sequence). The trim removed 5 bases at V and 5 bases at J, leaving 8 bases unmatched. The CDR3 here is CASSAQGGSYGYTF. The CDR3 region has the DNA TGTGCCAGTAGTGCCCAGGGGGGATCATATGGCTACACCTTC.

This rearrangement joins TRBV7-2 to TRBJ2-3; no firm D call. Germline loops: CDR1 SGHTA, CDR2 FQGNSA. The V end lost 6 bases, the J end lost 0 bases, and 10 bases lay between the germline ends. The CDR3 totals 14 residues. CDR3 DNA sequence: TGTGCCAGCAGACCCCTATCTAGCACAGATACGCAGTATTTT. Translation: CASRPLSSTDTQYF. Full variable domain (remainder filled in from reference TRBV7-2 and TRBJ2-3): GAGVSQSPSNKVTEKGKDVELRCDPISGHTALYWYRQSLGQGLEFLIYFQGNSAPDKSGLPSDRFSAERTGGSVSTLTIQRTQQEDSAVYLCASRPLSSTDTQYFGPGTRLTVL.

The rearrangement links TRBV7-3 to TRBJ2-3; no clear D. Trimming shortened V by 5 bases and J by 0 bases, and 9 bases separated the two germline ends. This CDR3 spans 14 amino acids. The germline gives CDR1 SGHTA, CDR2 FQGTGA. In DNA, the CDR3 is TGTGCCAGCAGCCGGACCCGGAGCACAGATACGCAGTATTTT. Its protein product is CASSRTRSTDTQYF. Together with reference TRBV7-3 and TRBJ2-3, the CDR3 gives the full variable domain: GAGVSQTPSNKVTEKGKYVELRCDPISGHTALYWYRQSLGQGPEFLIYFQGTGAADDSGLPNDRFFAVRPEGSVSTLKIQRTERGDSAVYLCASSRTRSTDTQYFGPGTRLTVL.

The CDR3 sequence: CASSLALQGDQPQHF. The DNA of the CDR3 is TGTGCCAGCAGCTTAGCCCTTCAGGGGGACCAGCCCCAGCATTTT. The V call is TRBV7-2, the J call TRBJ1-5; 7 bases match TRBD1. V dropped 0 bases and J dropped 7; count of bases not matched to a gene: 6. The CDR3 is 15 amino acids. The germline gives CDR1 SGHTA, CDR2 FQGNSA.

The V call is TRBV2, the J call TRBJ2-3, with TRBD2 as a possible D gene (6 bases). V was cut by 8 bases and J by 0 bases, with 15 bases left in between. CDR1 SNHLY and CDR2 FYNNEI come from the germline V gene. The CDR3 length is 15 residues. The CDR3 DNA is TGTGCCAGCGAGCGGAGAGCGGGCAGCACAGATACGCAGTATTTT. Amino acids: CASERRAGSTDTQYF.